The clone carrying this T cell receptor (beta chain) has a count of ten or more. Its antigen is unknown. This sample was included in a study of T cells in Graves' hyperthyroidism and ophthalmopathy. Regarding the study as a whole: Through a model of 13 V-J features, ophthalmopathy was separated from stable hyperthyroidism.

TCR beta CDR3 regions were amplified from RNA. RT-PCR in the first round (using the HTBI primer set) targeted the TCR CDR3. TCRdb used MiXCR to reprocess the multiplex PCR reads, holding one entry per CDR3 protein. The table shows hundreds of thousands of distinct CDR3 sequences, with 20% to 25% occurring only once. Germline V CDR1 and CDR2: MDHEN, SYDVKM. The CDR3 length is 14 residues. V was clipped by 3 bases and J by 6 bases, with 12 bases between them. Together with thyroid ultrasound, orbital computed tomography, serum thyroxine and TRAb, clinical symptoms were used for diagnoses. The sequencing input was blood. This chain links TRBV28 with TRBJ1-5; perhaps TRBD1 as D (6 bases). The receptor was derived from a man aged 30 to 45 with Graves' ophthalmopathy. CDR3 sequence reads: CASSLGGASQPQHF. CDR3 DNA sequence: TGTGCCAGCAGTTTGGGGGGGGCTAGTCAGCCCCAGCATTTT.